A selection of T cell receptor beta chains follows, all from one sample in a study of blood T cell repertoires in COVID-19. The protocol was immunoSEQ multiplex PCR, while the TCRdb copy is restricted to in-frame clones and leaves out a portion. The sample has roughly 330,000 clones; roughly 90% are singletons. Sample: peripheral blood. Receptors were obtained from a man aged 25 to 40 with COVID-19, enrolled during active disease. Both conserved end residues are part of each CDR3. D genes are given only for firm matches. Clone size, where shown, is once, few, many, or a class for clones that have expanded.

TRBJ2-7 - TRBV5-4 TRBD2 CASSLLGGRGYEQYF TGTGCCAGCAGCTTGTTAGGCGGGAGGGGGTACGAGCAGTACTTC
TRBJ2-2 - TRBV10-3 TRBD1 CAISVRPGQLTNTGELFF TGTGCCATCAGTGTAAGGCCGGGACAGCTAACGAACACCGGGGAGCTGTTTTTT
TRBJ2-7 - TRBV7-9 TRBD1 CASSILSGGYYEQYF TGTGCCAGCAGCATTTTATCAGGGGGATACTACGAGCAGTACTTC
TRBJ2-5 - TRBV7-2 - CASRTAAGETQYF TGTGCCAGTAGGACAGCGGCGGGAGAGACCCAGTACTTC
TRBJ2-5 - TRBV14 TRBD2 CASSQGWVTSGRVRETQYF TGTGCCAGCAGCCAAGGATGGGTGACTAGCGGGAGGGTCAGGGAGACCCAGTACTTC
TRBJ2-5 - TRBV19 - CASSRQDQETQYF TGTGCCAGTTCGCGACAGGACCAAGAGACCCAGTACTTC
TRBJ2-5 - TRBV15 - CATSRDEGSRETQYF TGTGCCACCAGCAGAGATGAGGGCTCGAGAGAGACCCAGTACTTC
TRBJ1-1 - TRBV19 TRBD1 CASSVNRGGAPEAFF TGTGCCAGTAGTGTAAATCGAGGGGGCGCACCTGAAGCTTTCTTT
TRBJ2-2 - TRBV2 - CASSPRTGYTGELFF TGTGCCAGCAGCCCCCGGACGGGGTACACCGGGGAGCTGTTTTTT
TRBJ1-1 - TRBV12-5 - CASGKRRDTEAFF TGTGCTAGTGGTAAGAGGAGGGACACTGAAGCTTTCTTT
TRBJ2-1 - TRBV5-1 TRBD1 CASSPGTGSYNEQFF TGCGCCAGCAGCCCCGGGACAGGGTCTTACAATGAGCAGTTCTTC
TRBJ2-7 - TRBV7-9 - CASSIGLNSYEQYF TGTGCCAGCAGCATAGGACTGAACTCCTACGAGCAGTACTTC
TRBJ1-1 - TRBV9 - CASSVASGQNTEAFF TGTGCCAGCAGCGTAGCTTCGGGACAGAACACTGAAGCTTTCTTT
TRBJ2-3 - TRBV7-9 TRBD2 CASSLGVTSGRADTQYF TGTGCCAGCAGCTTAGGGGTGACTAGCGGGAGGGCAGATACGCAGTATTTT
TRBJ2-3 - TRBV11-3 - CASSLGEADTQYF TGTGCCAGCAGCTTAGGAGAGGCAGATACGCAGTATTTT
TRBJ1-1 - TRBV6-5 - CASKRASTEAFF TGTGCCAGCAAGCGGGCCAGCACTGAAGCTTTCTTT
TRBJ2-3 - TRBV30 - CAWSATESNTQYF TGTGCCTGGAGTGCAACCGAGTCGAATACGCAGTATTTT
TRBJ1-1 - TRBV9 - CASSVGEVNTEAFF TGTGCCAGCAGCGTCGGGGAGGTGAACACTGAAGCTTTCTTT
TRBJ2-4 many TRBV4-2 - CASSQDDSQNIQYF TGTGCCAGCAGCCAAGACGACAGCCAAAACATTCAGTACTTC
TRBJ1-2 - TRBV2 TRBD1 CATNRDRGPNYGYTF TGTGCCACCAACCGGGACAGGGGCCCTAACTATGGCTACACCTTC
TRBJ1-5 - TRBV28 TRBD1 CASTPGQYNQPQHF TGTGCCAGCACCCCGGGACAGTACAATCAGCCCCAGCATTTT
TRBJ1-2 few TRBV12-3/TRBV12-4 - CASSPGGGGYTF TGTGCCAGCAGCCCTGGGGGAGGCGGCTACACCTTC
TRBJ2-2 few TRBV30 TRBD2 CAWSSGRVGTGELFF TGTGCCTGGAGTTCCGGGAGGGTCGGAACCGGGGAGCTGTTTTTT
TRBJ2-1 - TRBV4-3 TRBD2 CASSLGLAGSYNEQFF TGCGCCAGCAGCCTGGGACTAGCGGGCTCCTACAATGAGCAGTTCTTC
TRBJ2-3 - TRBV3-1/TRBV3-2 TRBD2 CASSQGLATDTQYF TGTGCCAGCAGCCAAGGACTAGCGACAGATACGCAGTATTTT
TRBJ2-2 - TRBV7-9 TRBD1 CASSRGTGQNTGELFF TGTGCCAGCAGCAGGGGGACAGGGCAGAACACCGGGGAGCTGTTTTTT
TRBJ1-4 - TRBV11-2 - CASSLFAGAAEKLFF TGTGCCAGCAGCTTATTTGCGGGCGCCGCTGAAAAACTGTTTTTT
TRBJ2-3 - TRBV15 TRBD2 CATSLSGGGLAGTDTQYF TGTGCCACCAGCCTTTCCGGAGGCGGACTAGCGGGAACTGATACGCAGTATTTT
TRBJ2-5 - TRBV18 - CASSPNFQETQYF TGTGCCAGCTCACCTAACTTCCAAGAGACCCAGTACTTC
TRBJ2-7 - TRBV29-1 - CSVGSYEQYF TGCAGCGTTGGGAGCTACGAGCAGTACTTC
TRBJ2-7 - TRBV19 - CASSMAGTYEQYF TGTGCCAGTAGTATGGCCGGGACCTACGAGCAGTACTTC
TRBJ2-2 - TRBV7-3 - CASSSGYTGELFF TGTGCCAGCAGCTCAGGGTACACCGGGGAGCTGTTTTTT
TRBJ1-5 - TRBV7-3 - CASSLTGRNNQPQHF TGTGCCAGCAGCTTAACAGGGAGGAACAATCAGCCCCAGCATTTT
TRBJ2-7 - TRBV10-3 - CAISGDTTYEQYF TGTGCCATCAGTGGGGACACGACCTACGAGCAGTACTTC
TRBJ1-2 - TRBV19 - CASSIGHDYGYTF TGTGCCAGTAGTATAGGGCACGACTATGGCTACACCTTC
TRBJ1-1 once TRBV2 - CASSEARQNTEAFF TGTGCCAGCAGTGAGGCCAGGCAGAACACTGAAGCTTTCTTT
TRBJ2-1 - TRBV18 - CASSPPAGPRYNEQFF TGTGCCAGCTCACCACCGGCAGGGCCAAGATACAATGAGCAGTTCTTC
TRBJ2-1 - TRBV29-1 - CSVDLLPPGSKQFF TGCAGCGTTGACCTACTCCCCCCCGGGAGTAAGCAGTTCTTC
TRBJ1-2 - TRBV29-1 TRBD1 CSSEGADGYTF TGCAGCTCTGAGGGGGCTGATGGCTACACCTTC
TRBJ2-1 - TRBV20-1 TRBD2 CSASSGHEQFF TGCAGTGCCTCTAGCGGGCATGAGCAGTTCTTC
TRBJ2-1 - TRBV2 - CASSEAGWTDHNEQFF TGTGCCAGCAGTGAAGCCGGATGGACTGACCACAATGAGCAGTTCTTC
TRBJ1-2 - TRBV6-5 - CASSYRAEGYGYTF TGTGCCAGCAGTTACAGGGCGGAGGGCTATGGCTACACCTTC
TRBJ1-4 - TRBV28 - CASSPPGVRLREKLFF TGTGCCAGCAGTCCCCCCGGGGTCCGCTTGAGGGAAAAACTGTTTTTT
TRBJ1-1 - TRBV28 - CASTQGLEAFF TGTGCCAGCACCCAGGGCCTGGAGGCTTTCTTT